The 18 T cell receptor beta chains below all came from one sample that was sequenced in a study of Graves' ophthalmopathy and Graves' hyperthyroidism. Amplifying from RNA transcripts, the study obtained TCR beta CDR3 regions. RT-PCR was first run with HTBI primers, then multiplex PCR in a second round. TCRdb itself ran the multiplex PCR reads through MiXCR, one entry per CDR3 protein. The sample comprises about 500,000 distinct CDR3 sequences, 13% to 15% of which are singletons, and over 8% rests with the top ten. The sequencing sample was made of blood. The receptors originated from a woman in her twenties or thirties with Graves' ophthalmopathy.

This clonotype appeared many times. The rearrangement links TRBV30 to TRBJ1-2; TRBD1 might be the D (6 bases). The CDR3 sequence is 13 residues long. Trimming cost V 3 bases and J 6 bases, with 14 bases left between them. Germline loops: CDR1 GTSNPN, CDR2 SVGIG (reference sequence). CDR3 nucleotide sequence: TGTGCCTGGAGGATACCAGGGGCCAATGGCTACACCTTC. Amino acid sequence: CAWRIPGANGYTF.

The rearrangement uses TRBV13 and TRBJ2-2; 11 bases are shared with TRBD1. In germline, CDR1 is PRHDT, CDR2 FYEKMQ (reference sequence). V was pared by 5 bases and J by 6 bases, with 11 bases of the junction left unmatched. The CDR3 length is 17 residues. The CDR3 reads CASSTGQGAYTAGELFF. CDR3 sequence (DNA): TGTGCCAGCAGCACCGGACAGGGGGCCTACACGGCCGGGGAGCTGTTTTTT.

This clonotype was observed a few times. J is TRBJ1-2 and V is TRBV2; TRBD1 aligns across 7 bases. The germline V gene has CDR1 SNHLY and CDR2 FYNNEI. The CDR3 spans 11 residues. DNA of the CDR3: TGTGGAGGGGGCCGCAACTATGGCTACACCTTC. It encodes CGGGRNYGYTF.

This clonotype was seen repeatedly, ten times or more. The chain has TRBV5-1 and TRBJ2-2; 10 bases match TRBD2. The CDR3 is 16 residues long. Germline V gene lookup returns CDR1 SGHRS and CDR2 YFSETQ. The J segment lost 3 bases and the V segment lost 4 bases, leaving 6 bases of the junction unmatched. Here the CDR3 DNA reads TGCGCCAGCAGCGCCTGGACTAGCGGCCACACCGGGGAGCTGTTTTTT. It specifies CASSAWTSGHTGELFF.

This clonotype showed up many times. The chain carries TRBV12-3 or TRBV12-4 and TRBJ2-7; D not resolved. Trimming stripped 6 bases from V and 4 bases from J, with 19 bases between. The CDR3 runs to 15 residues. The CDR3 region has the DNA TGTGCCAGCAGGAAGGGCAGGACGCCGCCTTACGAGCAGTACTTC. Its translation: CASRKGRTPPYEQYF.

This clonotype was counted ten times or more. The rearrangement joins TRBV24-1 to TRBJ2-5; either TRBD1 or TRBD2 may supply D (6 bases each). CDR3 length: 13 residues. The germline gives CDR1 KGHDR, CDR2 SFDVKD. Trimming removed 8 bases at V and 5 bases at J, with 14 bases between. The CDR3 reads CATTSGEAETQYF. The CDR3 DNA follows: TGTGCCACCACTTCAGGGGAGGCGGAGACCCAGTACTTC.

This rearrangement joins TRBV7-3 to TRBJ2-7; 8 bases align to TRBD2. Germline CDR1 and CDR2: SGHTA and FQGTGA. V was pared by 2 bases and J by 3 bases, with 12 bases of the junction left unmatched. This CDR3 comprises 17 residues. For the CDR3, the DNA is TGTGCCAGCAGCTTAGGTAGGCTAGCGGGTTTCTACTACGAGCAGTACTTC. It encodes CASSLGRLAGFYYEQYF.

This clonotype was picked up many times. The chain uses TRBV12-5 and TRBJ1-5, with 8 bases matching TRBD1. V lost 5 bases to trimming and J lost 3 bases; unmatched junction nucleotides: 9. Germline CDR1 and CDR2: LGHNT and FRNRAP. This CDR3 contains 16 residues. The CDR3 sequence: CASGHNGQGNNQPQHF. The DNA of the CDR3 is TGTGCTAGTGGTCACAACGGACAGGGCAACAATCAGCCCCAGCATTTT. The entire variable domain, with the rest obtained from reference TRBV12-5 and TRBJ1-5, is as follows: DARVTQTPRHKVTEMGQEVTMRCQPILGHNTVFWYRQTMMQGLELLAYFRNRAPLDDSGMPKDRFSAEMPDATLATLKIQPSEPRDSAVYFCASGHNGQGNNQPQHFGDGTRLSIL.

This clonotype was seen ten or more times. The chain uses TRBV28 and TRBJ2-7; 10 nucleotides match TRBD1. Unmatched junction bases numbered 16, after V lost 7 bases and J lost 4 bases. The CDR3 is 17 residues long. CDR1 and CDR2 (germline): MDHEN, SYDVKM. The CDR3 loop reads CASTSPGLTGGEYEQYF. The CDR3 DNA reads TGTGCCAGCACCTCACCAGGTCTGACAGGGGGCGAATACGAGCAGTACTTC.

The sample holds many counts of this clonotype. J is TRBJ1-1 and V is TRBV9; tentatively, D is TRBD1 (5 bases). CDR1 and CDR2 (germline): SGDLS, YYNGEE. V lost 0 bases and J 4 bases, leaving 10 bases between the germline ends. The CDR3 is 14 amino acids. The CDR3 protein is CASSVADGGTEAFF. The CDR3 DNA reads as TGTGCCAGCAGCGTAGCAGACGGGGGCACTGAAGCTTTCTTT.

There are a few counts of this clonotype. The CDR3 end shows no conserved phenylalanine or tryptophan, and so a read error is likely. CDR3 sequence: CASSQRDRDYTGELFY. The CDR3 nucleotides read TGCGCCAGCAGCCAAAGGGACAGGGACTACACCGGGGAGCTGTTTTAT. The V call is TRBV5-1, the J call TRBJ2-2; the match to TRBD1 covers 9 bases. Trimming took 4 bases from V and 3 from J; bases not matched to a gene: 7. Germline assignment: CDR1 SGHRS and CDR2 YFSETQ. This CDR3 has 16 amino acids.

This clonotype was found many times. This chain connects TRBV5-1 to TRBJ2-7; 7 bases map to TRBD1. V gave up 7 bases and J gave up 5 bases; unmatched junction bases: 9. This CDR3 spans 13 amino acids. From germline, CDR1 is SGHRS and CDR2 YFSETQ. The CDR3 bases are TGCGCCAGCGGACGGGACAGTTTAGACGAGCAGTACTTC. This translates into CASGRDSLDEQYF.

The chain couples TRBV12-5 to TRBJ1-1; the D gene is possibly TRBD1 (6 bases). CDR1 is LGHNT, CDR2 FRNRAP, per germline. This CDR3 contains 12 residues. V lost 9 bases and J lost 1, with 9 bases in between. CDR3 in DNA: TGTGCTAGCGGACAGCGGAACACTGAAGCTTTCTTT. Translating gives CASGQRNTEAFF.

The chain employs TRBV5-1 and TRBJ2-7, with a tentative D call TRBD1 (9 bases). CDR1 is SGHRS and CDR2 is YFSETQ in the germline V gene. V lost 6 bases and J lost 5, with 21 bases in between. The CDR3 spans 15 residues. In DNA, the CDR3 is TGCGCCAGCACCCGGGGGGGACAGGGCCCCGACGAGCAGTACTTC. Translated: CASTRGGQGPDEQYF.

Worth noting for this clonotype: This could be a read error, since a much larger clone is one nucleotide away. The rearrangement links TRBV12-3 or TRBV12-4 to TRBJ1-1; D gene uncertain. The CDR3 covers 13 residues. The CDR3 region has the DNA TGTGCCAGCAGTATAGGTGGGATAACTGAAGCTTGCTTT. It specifies CASSIGGITEACF.

The rearrangement links TRBV7-2 to TRBJ2-3, with unresolved D. V lost 3 bases and J 5 bases, leaving 3 bases between the germline ends. Germline V gene lookup returns CDR1 SGHTA and CDR2 FQGNSA. This CDR3 has 11 residues. The CDR3 loop is CASSFVDTQYF. The DNA of the CDR3 is TGTGCCAGCAGCTTCGTAGATACGCAGTATTTT.

In this sample, this clonotype turned up many times. J is TRBJ1-2 and V is TRBV11-2; a possible D gene is TRBD1 (5 bases). This CDR3 has 14 amino acids. The V and J ends lost 5 bases and 2 bases respectively, with 12 bases between them. Germline V gene data show CDR1 as SGHAT and CDR2 as FQNNGV. In DNA, the CDR3 is TGTGCCAGCAGCCTCTCGAGGGGCAACTATGGCTACACCTTC. It codes for CASSLSRGNYGYTF. The full variable domain, with the rest looked up from reference TRBV11-2 and TRBJ1-2, is EAGVAQSPRYKIIEKRQSVAFWCNPISGHATLYWYQQILGQGPKLLIQFQNNGVVDDSQLPKDRFSAERLKGVDSTLKIQPAKLEDSAVYLCASSLSRGNYGYTFGSGTRLTVV.

This clonotype was observed a few times. An end of the junction does not agree with germline; a read error may underlie this. The rearrangement links TRBV11-2 to TRBJ2-5; D tentatively fits TRBD1 or TRBD2 (6 bases each). Germline-derived CDR1 and CDR2 are SGHAT and FQNNGV. CDR3 size: 13 residues. The chain's CDR3 is CASRIGGRKTKYF. The DNA for the CDR3 is TGTGCCAGCAGGATTGGGGGGCGGAAGACCAAGTACTTC.